These 24 T cell receptor beta chains share one sample of origin, sequenced in a study of blood T cell repertoires in COVID-19. The data were produced by immunoSEQ multiplex PCR, yet TCRdb's version contains in-frame clones alone and is incomplete. The table shows 180,000 or so clones, with approximately 90% occurring only once. The sequenced sample was peripheral blood. The receptors shown here come from a woman in her forties or fifties with acute or convalescent COVID-19.

V and J are TRBV5-1 and TRBJ2-7; 11 bases match TRBD1. Germline lookup yields CDR1 SGHRS and CDR2 YFSETQ. The trim removed 7 bases at V and 5 bases at J, leaving 11 bases unmatched. The CDR3 runs to 15 residues. The CDR3 loop reads CASFSGTGGRNEQYF. In DNA, the CDR3 is TGCGCCAGCTTCTCAGGGACAGGGGGTCGGAACGAGCAGTACTTC.

The chain carries TRBV9 and TRBJ2-1, with 10 bases aligning to TRBD2. Trimming removed 1 base from V and 0 bases from J; junction bases left unmatched: 7. In germline, CDR1 is SGDLS, CDR2 YYNGEE. The CDR3 is 18 residues long. CDR3 sequence reads: CASSVRHLAGDSYNEQFF. For the CDR3, the DNA is TGTGCCAGCAGCGTACGACACCTAGCGGGAGACTCCTACAATGAGCAGTTCTTC.

The rearrangement uses TRBV18 and TRBJ2-7, with 9 bases identical to TRBD1. The germline V gene has CDR1 KGHSH and CDR2 LQKENI. The CDR3 spans 14 residues. J gave up 7 bases and V 2 bases, and 6 bases lay outside the gene matches. CDR3 nucleotide sequence: TGTGCCAGCTCACCAGGGACAGGGATGCGGGAGCAGTACTTC. The encoded protein is CASSPGTGMREQYF.

This chain uses TRBV19 with TRBJ1-6; D possibly corresponds to TRBD1 (5 bases). This CDR3 has 13 residues. Trimming removed 1 base at V and 10 bases at J, with 8 bases between. The germline CDR1 and CDR2 sequences are LNHDA and SQIVND (reference sequence). This chain's CDR3 is CASSIGGDSPLHF. In DNA form, the CDR3 reads TGTGCCAGTAGTATAGGCGGGGACTCACCCCTCCACTTT.

The chain couples TRBV4-3 to TRBJ1-2; tentatively, D is TRBD1 (5 bases). The germline CDR1 and CDR2 sequences are LGHNA and YSLEER. This CDR3 spans 14 amino acids. The V and J ends lost 0 bases and 3 bases respectively, with 8 bases between them. DNA for the CDR3: TGCGCCAGCAGCCAAGAGCTGGGGCACTATGGCTACACCTTC. It codes for CASSQELGHYGYTF.

This clone was seen a single time. The gene calls are TRBV6-5 and TRBJ2-1; D uncertain. This CDR3 contains 12 residues. Trimming left V 0 bases short and J 8 bases short, with 5 bases between. Germline V lookup: CDR1 MNHEY, CDR2 SVGAGI. The CDR3 DNA reads TGTGCCAGCAGTTACTCATTAGATGAGCAGTTCTTC. It specifies CASSYSLDEQFF.

The V call is TRBV5-1, the J call TRBJ2-5; D remains ambiguous. V lost 0 bases and J 5 bases, leaving 11 bases between the germline ends. The CDR3 is made up of 14 amino acids. The germline CDR1 and CDR2 sequences are SGHRS and YFSETQ. The CDR3 region has the DNA TGCGCCAGCAGCTTGGGAGCCAAGGAGGAGACCCAGTACTTC. It yields the protein CASSLGAKEETQYF.

V is TRBV24-1 and J is TRBJ2-3; TRBD2 matches at 9 bases. This CDR3 comprises 16 residues. The ends lost 2 bases at V and 6 bases at J; junction bases unmatched: 8. Looked up from germline, CDR1 is KGHDR and CDR2 is SFDVKD. The CDR3 bases are TGTGCCACCAGTGATTGGTTATCGACTAGCGGTGATACGCAGTATTTT. Its protein is CATSDWLSTSGDTQYF.

This chain uses TRBV6-2 or TRBV6-3 with TRBJ1-5, with TRBD1 identical over 7 bases. This CDR3 region has 16 residues. V lost 5 bases to trimming and J lost 6 bases; unmatched junction nucleotides: 13. The germline CDR1 and CDR2 sequences are MNHEY and SVGEGT. As DNA, the CDR3 is TGTGCCAGCAGTCCACCCGACAGGGCTGGGATTCAGCCCCAGCATTTT. Translating gives CASSPPDRAGIQPQHF.

The chain combines TRBV2 with TRBJ1-1; D is unresolved. Trimming took 7 bases from V and 4 from J, leaving 13 bases between them. Germline V lookup: CDR1 SNHLY, CDR2 FYNNEI. This CDR3 has 13 amino acids. The CDR3 nucleotides are TGTGCCAGCAAAGGCGGGCTGAGCACTGAAGCTTTCTTT. It yields the protein CASKGGLSTEAFF.

The CDR3 sequence is CASSLRRTGRGYGYTF. The CDR3 DNA follows: TGTGCCAGCAGCCTCCGGAGGACAGGGCGAGGCTATGGCTACACCTTC. V gene TRBV3-1 (or the pseudogene TRBV3-2) combines with J gene TRBJ1-2; TRBD1 matches 8 bases. CDR3 length: 16 residues. Germline assignment: CDR1 LGHDT and CDR2 YNNKEL (reference sequence). V lost 4 bases and J lost 4; bases outside the gene matches: 11.

The CDR3: CASSTTDRVPWENTEAFF. The CDR3 bases are TGTGCCAGTAGTACTACGGACAGGGTCCCTTGGGAGAACACTGAAGCTTTCTTT. This chain links TRBV19 with TRBJ1-1; 8 bases line up with TRBD1. The germline V gene encodes CDR1 LNHDA and CDR2 SQIVND (reference sequence). J was trimmed by 1 base and V by 4 bases; bases with no gene match: 14. The CDR3 runs to 18 residues.

CDR3 sequence (DNA): TGTGCCAGCAGCCGGGACAGGGGGAATTCACCCCTCCACTTT. It encodes CASSRDRGNSPLHF. This chain uses TRBV27 with TRBJ1-6; 11 bases fit TRBD1. This CDR3 contains 14 residues. The germline CDR1 and CDR2 sequences are MNHEY and SMNVEV (reference sequence). V dropped 6 bases and J dropped 7; count of bases not matched to a gene: 2.

The chain carries TRBV6-2 or TRBV6-3 and TRBJ1-2; D unresolved. The germline V gene has CDR1 MNHEY and CDR2 SVGEGT. V was trimmed by 2 bases and J by 2 bases, leaving 6 bases between them. The CDR3 length is 13 residues. In DNA form, the CDR3 reads TGTGCCAGCAGTTACGACTGGAACTATGGCTACACCTTC. Residues: CASSYDWNYGYTF.

V is TRBV13 and J is TRBJ1-3; D remains unclear. This CDR3 comprises 14 residues. V lost 5 bases and J lost 3, with 11 bases in between. CDR1 PRHDT and CDR2 FYEKMQ come from the germline V gene (reference sequence). The CDR3 DNA reads as TGTGCCAGCAGCCCAAGGGAGTTTGGAAACACCATATATTTT. Encoded protein: CASSPREFGNTIYF.

A note on this clone: In the same sample, other DNA sequences code for this CDR3. The genes are TRBV5-1 and TRBJ2-7; a weak D match, TRBD2 (5 bases). CDR1 is SGHRS and CDR2 is YFSETQ in the germline V gene. V was cut by 2 bases and J by 3 bases, with 9 bases left in between. The CDR3 consists of 13 residues. The CDR3 loop is CASSFQGSYEQYF. In DNA, the CDR3 is TGCGCCAGCAGCTTCCAAGGGAGCTACGAGCAGTACTTC.

This sequence joins TRBV30 and TRBJ1-5; perhaps TRBD1 as D (6 bases). The CDR3 is 16 amino acids. V was trimmed by 3 bases and J by 2 bases, leaving 17 bases between them. The germline V gene has CDR1 GTSNPN and CDR2 SVGIG (reference sequence). The CDR3 protein is CAWRPHFPGGNQPQHF. CDR3 DNA: TGTGCCTGGAGGCCACACTTTCCAGGGGGCAATCAGCCCCAGCATTTT.

In this sample, this clone turned up once. The genes are TRBV2 and TRBJ1-1, with D possibly being TRBD1 (6 bases). The ends were cut back, 7 bases at V and 3 bases at J, with 15 bases in the middle. The CDR3 has 14 amino acids. Germline-derived CDR1 and CDR2 are SNHLY and FYNNEI. The CDR3 sequence: CASMGGGGYTEAFF. As DNA, the CDR3 is TGTGCCAGCATGGGTGGTGGGGGCTACACTGAAGCTTTCTTT.

The chain is built from TRBV19 and TRBJ2-2; 13 bases align to TRBD2. With V trimmed by 3 bases and J by 7 bases, 8 bases remained unmatched. CDR1 is LNHDA and CDR2 is SQIVND in the germline V gene (reference sequence). This CDR3 region has 17 residues. The CDR3 loop reads CASSIRTSGRGSGELFF. The CDR3 coding sequence is TGTGCCAGTAGTATCCGGACTAGCGGGAGAGGGAGCGGGGAGCTGTTTTTT. Combining the CDR3 with reference TRBV19 and TRBJ2-2 gives the whole variable domain DGGITQSPKYLFRKEGQNVTLSCEQNLNHDAMYWYRQDPGQGLRLIYYSQIVNDFQKGDIAEGYSVSREKKESFPLTVTSAQKNPTAFYLCASSIRTSGRGSGELFFGEGSRLTVL.

The rearrangement uses TRBV24-1 and TRBJ2-1, with D tentatively TRBD1 (6 bases). The CDR3 sequence is 14 residues long. V was clipped by 3 bases and J by 7 bases, with 12 bases between them. Germline V gene data show CDR1 as KGHDR and CDR2 as SFDVKD. CDR3 residues: CATSDHRVRNEQFF. The CDR3 region has the DNA TGTGCCACCAGTGATCACAGGGTTAGGAATGAGCAGTTCTTC.

This sequence joins TRBV30 and TRBJ1-2; a possible D gene is TRBD1 (6 bases). Germline CDR1 reads GTSNPN; CDR2 reads SVGIG (reference sequence). V was shortened by 2 bases and J by 7 bases, with 11 bases between the two germline ends. The CDR3 runs to 12 residues. The CDR3 DNA is TGTGCCTGGAGTTCAGGGGTAGGTGGCTACACCTTC. This sequence encodes CAWSSGVGGYTF.

This rearrangement joins TRBV2 to TRBJ2-3; D unclear. Germline values: CDR1 SNHLY, CDR2 FYNNEI. The CDR3 runs 12 residues. The germline V and J ends were trimmed by 6 bases and 1 base, with 5 bases remaining between them. This chain's CDR3 is CASSPGTDTQYF. The CDR3 DNA sequence: TGTGCCAGCAGCCCCGGCACAGATACGCAGTATTTT.

The chain has TRBV3-1 (or the pseudogene TRBV3-2) and TRBJ2-7; D might be TRBD1 (5 bases). The CDR3 contains 15 residues. From germline, CDR1 is LGHDT and CDR2 YNNKEL (reference sequence). V lost 3 bases, J lost 2 bases, and 14 bases lay in between. CDR3 sequence reads: CASSHLDRFAYEQYF. The CDR3 DNA reads TGTGCCAGCAGCCACCTAGACAGATTCGCCTACGAGCAGTACTTC.

This chain connects TRBV28 to TRBJ2-7; 7 bases fit TRBD1. The ends lost 6 bases at V and 4 bases at J; junction bases unmatched: 12. Germline values: CDR1 MDHEN, CDR2 SYDVKM. The CDR3 contains 15 residues. DNA for the CDR3: TGTGCCAGCAGCGAATTGACAGGGAACTATTACGAGCAGTACTTC. Translating it yields CASSELTGNYYEQYF.